This entry features one TCR beta chain sequence. Its target is unknown. The TCR beta CDR3 regions underwent amplification using RNA transcripts as the source. The HTBI primer set served for first-round RT-PCR of the TCR CDR3. MiXCR, run by TCRdb on the multiplex PCR reads, gives a single entry per CDR3 protein. The sample carries approximately 640,000 distinct CDR3 sequences, nearly 45% recorded once. This CDR3 comprises 12 residues. Trimming took 0 bases from V and 7 from J, leaving 9 bases between them. Germline V gives CDR1 DFQATT, CDR2 SNEGSKA (reference sequence). This sample was included in a study of T cells in Graves' hyperthyroidism and ophthalmopathy. Each diagnosis was grounded in clinical symptoms, serum thyroxine and TRAb, thyroid ultrasound, and orbital computed tomography. Overall study results and limits: Ophthalmopathy could be told apart from stable hyperthyroidism with a 13 V-J model. In validation, the model predicted ophthalmopathy. These predictions came a median about 6.5 months before onset.

The chain is built from TRBV20-1 and TRBJ1-2; D is possibly TRBD1 (5 bases). The sequence was obtained from an adult man with Graves' disease, either hyperthyroidism or ophthalmopathy (not recorded which). Sequenced: peripheral blood or thyroid tissue (not recorded which). CDR3 in amino acids: CSARESRAGYTF. The DNA for the CDR3 is TGCAGTGCTAGAGAGTCCAGGGCTGGCTACACCTTC.